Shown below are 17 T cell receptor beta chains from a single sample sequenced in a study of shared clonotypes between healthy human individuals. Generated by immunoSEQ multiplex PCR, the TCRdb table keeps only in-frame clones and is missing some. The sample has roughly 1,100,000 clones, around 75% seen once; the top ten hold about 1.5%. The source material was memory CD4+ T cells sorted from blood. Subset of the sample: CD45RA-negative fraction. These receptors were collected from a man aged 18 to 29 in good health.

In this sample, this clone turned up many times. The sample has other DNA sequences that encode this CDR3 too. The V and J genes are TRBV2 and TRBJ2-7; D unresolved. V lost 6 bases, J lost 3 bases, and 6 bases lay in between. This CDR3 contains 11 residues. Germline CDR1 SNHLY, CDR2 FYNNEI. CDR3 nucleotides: TGTGCCAGCAGGGAAAACTACGAGCAGTACTTC. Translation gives CASRENYEQYF.

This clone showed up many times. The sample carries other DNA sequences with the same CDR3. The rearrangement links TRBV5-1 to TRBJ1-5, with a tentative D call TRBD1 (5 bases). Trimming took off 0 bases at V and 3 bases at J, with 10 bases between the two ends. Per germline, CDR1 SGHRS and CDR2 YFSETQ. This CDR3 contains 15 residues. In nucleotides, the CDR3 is TGCGCCAGCAGCTTGGAGGGGAGCAACAATCAGCCCCAGCATTTT. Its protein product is CASSLEGSNNQPQHF. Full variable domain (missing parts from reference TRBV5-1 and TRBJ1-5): KAGVTQTPRYLIKTRGQQVTLSCSPISGHRSVSWYQQTPGQGLQFLFEYFSETQRNKGNFPGRFSGRQFSNSRSEMNVSTLELGDSALYLCASSLEGSNNQPQHFGDGTRLSIL.

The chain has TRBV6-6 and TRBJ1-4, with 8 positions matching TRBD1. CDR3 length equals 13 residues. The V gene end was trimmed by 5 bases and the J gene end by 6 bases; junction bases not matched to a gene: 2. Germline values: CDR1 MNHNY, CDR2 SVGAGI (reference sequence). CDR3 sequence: CASSTGGYEKLFF. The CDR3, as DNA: TGTGCCAGCAGTACAGGGGGGTATGAAAAACTGTTTTTT.

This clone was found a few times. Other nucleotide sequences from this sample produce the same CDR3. CDR3 sequence reads: CASSLRLAGGGEQYF. In DNA form, the CDR3 reads TGTGCCAGCAGCCTTAGACTAGCGGGAGGGGGAGAGCAGTACTTC. The chain recombines TRBV7-2 with TRBJ2-7; 14 bases align to TRBD2. The CDR3 contains 15 residues. J gave up 7 bases and V 5 bases, and 7 bases lay outside the gene matches. Germline V gene sequence: CDR1 SGHTA, CDR2 FQGNSA.

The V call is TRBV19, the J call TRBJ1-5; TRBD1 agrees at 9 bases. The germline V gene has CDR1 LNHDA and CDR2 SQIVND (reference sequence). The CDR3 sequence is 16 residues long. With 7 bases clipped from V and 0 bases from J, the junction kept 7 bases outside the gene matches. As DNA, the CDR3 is TGTGCCAGTAACTTACAGGGGGCATATAGCAATCAGCCCCAGCATTTT. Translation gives CASNLQGAYSNQPQHF.

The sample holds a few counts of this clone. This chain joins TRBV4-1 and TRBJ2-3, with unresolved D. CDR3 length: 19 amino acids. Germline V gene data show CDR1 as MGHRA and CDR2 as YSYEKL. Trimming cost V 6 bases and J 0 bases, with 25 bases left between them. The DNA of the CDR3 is TGCGCCAGCAGATCGCTTCATATCCCTGGCGGTTCTAGCACAGATACGCAGTATTTT. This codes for CASRSLHIPGGSSTDTQYF.

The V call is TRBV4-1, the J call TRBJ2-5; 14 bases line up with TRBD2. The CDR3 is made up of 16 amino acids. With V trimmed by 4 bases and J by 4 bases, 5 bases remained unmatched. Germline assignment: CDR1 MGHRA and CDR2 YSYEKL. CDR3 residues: CASSLGTSGSSETQYF. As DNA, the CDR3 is TGCGCCAGCAGCCTCGGGACTAGCGGGAGTTCAGAGACCCAGTACTTC.

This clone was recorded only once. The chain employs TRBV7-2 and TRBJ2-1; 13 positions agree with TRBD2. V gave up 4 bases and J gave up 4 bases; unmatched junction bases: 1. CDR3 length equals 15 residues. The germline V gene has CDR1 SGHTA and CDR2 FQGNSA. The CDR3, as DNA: TGTGCCAGCAGCTGGGGACTAGCGGGGTACAATGAGCAGTTCTTC. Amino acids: CASSWGLAGYNEQFF.

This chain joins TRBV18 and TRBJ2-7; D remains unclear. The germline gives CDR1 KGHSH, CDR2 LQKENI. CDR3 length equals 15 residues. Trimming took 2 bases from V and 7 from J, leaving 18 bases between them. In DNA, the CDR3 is TGTGCCAGCTCACCAATGGCCAGCTCCGGTCTTGAGCAGTACTTC. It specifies CASSPMASSGLEQYF.

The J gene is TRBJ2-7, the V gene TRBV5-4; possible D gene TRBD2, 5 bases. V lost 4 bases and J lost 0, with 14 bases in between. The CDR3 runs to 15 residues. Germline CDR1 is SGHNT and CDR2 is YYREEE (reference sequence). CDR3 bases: TGTGCCAGCAGCCGGCAGAGCGGTAGCTCCTACGAGCAGTACTTC. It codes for CASSRQSGSSYEQYF.

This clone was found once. The CDR3 coding sequence is TGTGCCAGCAGCTTGGGGCTAGCGGGGGGTCTACCGCGGAAAAACATTCAGTACTTC. Encoded protein: CASSLGLAGGLPRKNIQYF. The rearrangement joins TRBV5-6 to TRBJ2-4; TRBD2 matches at 11 bases. The CDR3 extends over 19 amino acids. The ends lost 0 bases at V and 4 bases at J; junction bases unmatched: 12. Per the germline V gene, CDR1 is SGHDT and CDR2 is YYEEEE.

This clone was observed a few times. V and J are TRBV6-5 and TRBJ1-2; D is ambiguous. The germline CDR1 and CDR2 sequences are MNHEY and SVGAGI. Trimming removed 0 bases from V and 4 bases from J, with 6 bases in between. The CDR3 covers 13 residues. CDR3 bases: TGTGCCAGCAGTTACTCAGCTATCTATGGCTACACCTTC. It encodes CASSYSAIYGYTF.

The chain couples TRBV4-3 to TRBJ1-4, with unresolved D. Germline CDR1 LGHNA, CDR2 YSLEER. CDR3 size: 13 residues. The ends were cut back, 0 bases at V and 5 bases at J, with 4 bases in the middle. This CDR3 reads CASSQDLNEKLFF. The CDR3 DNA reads TGCGCCAGCAGCCAAGATCTGAATGAAAAACTGTTTTTT.

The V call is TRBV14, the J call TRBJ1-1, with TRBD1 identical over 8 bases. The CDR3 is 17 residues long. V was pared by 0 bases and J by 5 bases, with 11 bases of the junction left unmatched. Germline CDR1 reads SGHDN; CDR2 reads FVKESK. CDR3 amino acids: CASSQEQGGWKGTEAFF. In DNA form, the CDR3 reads TGTGCCAGCAGCCAAGAACAGGGGGGATGGAAAGGGACTGAAGCTTTCTTT.

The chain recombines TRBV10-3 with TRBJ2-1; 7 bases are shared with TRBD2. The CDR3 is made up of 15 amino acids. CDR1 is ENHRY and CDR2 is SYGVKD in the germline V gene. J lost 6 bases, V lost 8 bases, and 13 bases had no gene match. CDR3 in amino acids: CAICPGGSDCNEQFF. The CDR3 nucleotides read TGTGCCATCTGTCCGGGAGGAAGTGATTGCAATGAGCAGTTCTTC.

In DNA, the CDR3 is TGTGCCAGCAGTTACTCCGTCGGAAACAATGAGCAGTTCTTC. Translation gives CASSYSVGNNEQFF. This chain uses TRBV6-5 with TRBJ2-1; the D is unclear. V was clipped by 0 bases and J by 5 bases, with 8 bases between them. The CDR3 covers 14 residues. Germline loops: CDR1 MNHEY, CDR2 SVGAGI.

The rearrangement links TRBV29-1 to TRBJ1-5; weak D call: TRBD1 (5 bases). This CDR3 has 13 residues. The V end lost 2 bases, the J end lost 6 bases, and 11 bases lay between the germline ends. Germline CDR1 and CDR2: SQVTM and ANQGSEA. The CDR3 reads CSVESRGGQPQHF. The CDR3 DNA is TGCAGCGTTGAAAGCCGGGGGGGTCAGCCCCAGCATTTT.